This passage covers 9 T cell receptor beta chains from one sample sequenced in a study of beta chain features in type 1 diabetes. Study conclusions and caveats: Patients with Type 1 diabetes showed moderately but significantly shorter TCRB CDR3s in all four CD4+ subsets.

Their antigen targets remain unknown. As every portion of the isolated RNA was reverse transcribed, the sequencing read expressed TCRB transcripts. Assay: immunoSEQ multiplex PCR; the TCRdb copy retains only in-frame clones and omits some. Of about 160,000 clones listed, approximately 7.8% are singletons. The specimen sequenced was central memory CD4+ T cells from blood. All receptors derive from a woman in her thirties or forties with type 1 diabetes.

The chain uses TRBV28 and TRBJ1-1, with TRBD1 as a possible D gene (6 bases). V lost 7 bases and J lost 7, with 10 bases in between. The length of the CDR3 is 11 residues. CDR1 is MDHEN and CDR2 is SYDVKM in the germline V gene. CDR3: CASKDSLEAFF. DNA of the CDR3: TGTGCCAGCAAGGACAGCCTTGAAGCTTTCTTT.

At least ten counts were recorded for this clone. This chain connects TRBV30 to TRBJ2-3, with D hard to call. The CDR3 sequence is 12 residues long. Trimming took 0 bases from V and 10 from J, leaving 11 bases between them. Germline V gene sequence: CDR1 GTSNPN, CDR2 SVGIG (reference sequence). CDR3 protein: CAWSVHRLAQYF. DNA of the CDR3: TGTGCCTGGAGTGTACATCGTTTGGCGCAGTATTTT. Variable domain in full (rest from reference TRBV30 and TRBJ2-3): SQTIHQWPATLVQPVGSPLSLECTVEGTSNPNLYWYRQAAGRGLQLLFYSVGIGQISSEVPQNLSASRPQDRQFILSSKKLLLSDSGFYLCAWSVHRLAQYFGPGTRLTVL.

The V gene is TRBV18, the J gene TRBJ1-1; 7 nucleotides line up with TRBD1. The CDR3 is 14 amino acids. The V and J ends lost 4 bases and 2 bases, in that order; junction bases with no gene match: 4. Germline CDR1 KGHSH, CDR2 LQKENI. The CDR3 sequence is CASSLGQDNTEAFF. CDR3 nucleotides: TGTGCCAGCTCACTAGGACAGGATAACACTGAAGCTTTCTTT.

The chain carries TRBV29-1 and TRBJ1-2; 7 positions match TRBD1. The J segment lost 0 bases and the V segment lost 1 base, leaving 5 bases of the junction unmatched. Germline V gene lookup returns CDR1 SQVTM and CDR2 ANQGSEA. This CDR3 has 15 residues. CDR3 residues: CSVEGAGGANYGYTF. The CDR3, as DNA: TGCAGCGTTGAAGGGGCAGGGGGAGCTAACTATGGCTACACCTTC.

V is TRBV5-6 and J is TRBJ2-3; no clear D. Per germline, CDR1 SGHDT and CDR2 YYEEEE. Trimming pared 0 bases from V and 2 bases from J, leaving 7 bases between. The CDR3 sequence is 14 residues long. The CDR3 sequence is CASSLALYTDTQYF. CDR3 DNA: TGTGCCAGCAGCTTGGCTCTATACACAGATACGCAGTATTTT. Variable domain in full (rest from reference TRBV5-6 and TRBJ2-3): DAGVTQSPTHLIKTRGQQVTLRCSPKSGHDTVSWYQQALGQGPQFIFQYYEEEERQRGNFPDRFSGHQFPNYSSELNVNALLLGDSALYLCASSLALYTDTQYFGPGTRLTVL.

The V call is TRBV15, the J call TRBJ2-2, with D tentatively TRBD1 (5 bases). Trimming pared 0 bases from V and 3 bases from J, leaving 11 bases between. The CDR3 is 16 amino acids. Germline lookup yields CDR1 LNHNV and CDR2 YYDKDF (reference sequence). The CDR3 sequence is CATSREGVWDTGELFF. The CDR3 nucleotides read TGTGCCACCAGCAGAGAAGGGGTTTGGGACACCGGGGAGCTGTTTTTT.

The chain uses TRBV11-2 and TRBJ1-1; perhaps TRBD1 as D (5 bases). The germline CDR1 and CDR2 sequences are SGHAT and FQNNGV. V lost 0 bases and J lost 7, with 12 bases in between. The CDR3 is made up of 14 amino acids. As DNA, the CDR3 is TGTGCCAGCAGCTTAGACAGGGCAAGTGGTGAAGCTTTCTTT. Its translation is CASSLDRASGEAFF.

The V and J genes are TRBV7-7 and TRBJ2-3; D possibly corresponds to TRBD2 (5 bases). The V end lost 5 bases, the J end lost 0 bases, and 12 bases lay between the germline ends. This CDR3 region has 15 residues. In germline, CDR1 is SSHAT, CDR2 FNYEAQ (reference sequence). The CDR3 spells CASSIGLLSTDTQYF. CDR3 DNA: TGTGCCAGCAGCATCGGACTCCTTAGCACAGATACGCAGTATTTT.

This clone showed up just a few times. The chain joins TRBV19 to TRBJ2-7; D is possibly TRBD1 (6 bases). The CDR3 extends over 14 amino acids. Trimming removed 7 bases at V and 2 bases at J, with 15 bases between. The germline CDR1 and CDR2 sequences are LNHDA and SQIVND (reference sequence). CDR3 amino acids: CASTPGTSAYEQYF. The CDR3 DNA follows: TGTGCCAGTACCCCCGGGACATCCGCCTACGAGCAGTACTTC.